This TCR beta chain came from a study of chemoradiotherapy in HPV16-positive cancers. Study details: Candidate HPV-specific clones and shared TCR motifs came from two HPV16-positive patients. Study-wide points: Functional assays defining HPV-specific T cells used only a couple of HPV16-positive patients. During treatment, candidate HPV-specific clones and E7-related motifs expanded in tumor. For HPV16-positive patients, expanding HPV-responsive T cells associated with longer recurrence-free survival.

Clones were read by immunoSEQ multiplex PCR, and TCRdb kept only the in-frame ones, dropping some. The table has about 68,000 clones, 88% seen once. About this clone: Antigen unknown.

The CDR3 is 16 residues long. CDR1 is PRHDT, CDR2 FYEKMQ, per germline (reference sequence). The V segment lost 3 bases and the J segment 0 bases; nucleotides outside the gene matches: 3. The V gene is TRBV13, the J gene TRBJ2-2, with 8 bases identical to TRBD2. Sequencing was performed on blood, taken from a patient who underwent chemoradiotherapy. The receptor was derived from a human donor with HPV-associated anogenital cancer. CDR3 coding DNA: TGTGCCAGCAGCTTCGGCGGGGGGTCGAACACCGGGGAGCTGTTTTTT. Its translation: CASSFGGGSNTGELFF.